A selection of T cell receptor beta chains follows, all from one sample in a study of OX40 agonist ivuxolimab in advanced cancers. Assay: immunoSEQ multiplex PCR; the TCRdb copy retains only in-frame clones and omits some. This sample has approximately 31,000 clones, with roughly 90% found just once. This material consisted of CD4+ or CD8+ T cells sorted from blood, taken in a trial of the OX40 agonist ivuxolimab. The receptors come from an adult with an advanced solid tumor such as melanoma, head and neck, liver or kidney cancer. Both conserved end residues are part of each CDR3. D genes are given only for firm matches. Clone size is shown for a subset of rows, as once, few, many or a class of expanded clone.

clone size: NA
V gene: TRBV28
J gene: TRBJ1-5
D gene: NA
CDR3 length: 14
CDR3 DNA: TGTGCCAGCACCGAAACAGGTCTTAATCAGCCCCAGCATTTT
CDR3 protein: CASTETGLNQPQHF

clone size: NA
V gene: TRBV5-6
J gene: TRBJ2-5
D gene: NA
CDR3 length: 15
CDR3 DNA: TGTGCCAGCAGCTCCTGGTCCGGGATTCGGGAGACCCAGTACTTC
CDR3 protein: CASSSWSGIRETQYF

clone size: NA
V gene: TRBV2
J gene: TRBJ2-3
D gene: NA
CDR3 length: 15
CDR3 DNA: TGTGCCAGCAGTGAAGGATGGTCCCCCACAGATACGCAGTATTTT
CDR3 protein: CASSEGWSPTDTQYF

clone size: once
V gene: TRBV19
J gene: TRBJ2-1
D gene: NA
CDR3 length: 15
CDR3 DNA: TGTGCCAGCTCTCCCGGGGACCCCCTCTACAATGAGCAGTTCTTC
CDR3 protein: CASSPGDPLYNEQFF

clone size: NA
V gene: TRBV29-1
J gene: TRBJ2-1
D gene: NA
CDR3 length: 9
CDR3 DNA: TGCAGCGTTGGCGGAGAGCAGTTCTTC
CDR3 protein: CSVGGEQFF

clone size: NA
V gene: TRBV30
J gene: TRBJ1-4
D gene: NA
CDR3 length: 14
CDR3 DNA: TGTGCCTGGAGCCCCGGGACTGGTACTGAAAAACTGTTTTTT
CDR3 protein: CAWSPGTGTEKLFF

clone size: NA
V gene: TRBV6-6
J gene: TRBJ2-7
D gene: NA
CDR3 length: 12
CDR3 DNA: TGTGCCAGCAGTATAGACTCCTACGAGCAGTACTTC
CDR3 protein: CASSIDSYEQYF

clone size: NA
V gene: TRBV7-9
J gene: TRBJ1-2
D gene: TRBD1
CDR3 length: 13
CDR3 DNA: TGTGCCAGCAGCTGGGACAGCATCTATGGCTACACCTTC
CDR3 protein: CASSWDSIYGYTF

clone size: NA
V gene: TRBV7-2
J gene: TRBJ1-5
D gene: TRBD1
CDR3 length: 14
CDR3 DNA: TGTGCCAGCAGCTTAGCGACAGGGGACCAGCCCCAGCATTTT
CDR3 protein: CASSLATGDQPQHF

clone size: NA
V gene: TRBV9
J gene: TRBJ2-1
D gene: NA
CDR3 length: 15
CDR3 DNA: TGTGCCAGCAGCCCCCCAGGGGCGGAAGACAATGAGCAGTTCTTC
CDR3 protein: CASSPPGAEDNEQFF

clone size: NA
V gene: TRBV19
J gene: TRBJ2-1
D gene: NA
CDR3 length: 14
CDR3 DNA: TGTGCCAGTAGTATAGTTAGCGGATACAATGAGCAGTTCTTC
CDR3 protein: CASSIVSGYNEQFF

clone size: NA
V gene: TRBV5-1
J gene: TRBJ2-7
D gene: NA
CDR3 length: 13
CDR3 DNA: TGCGCCAGCAGGTGGACCACCTCCTACGAGCAGTACTTC
CDR3 protein: CASRWTTSYEQYF

clone size: NA
V gene: TRBV5-6
J gene: TRBJ2-7
D gene: NA
CDR3 length: 13
CDR3 DNA: TGTGCCAGCGGACAAGGAACCACCTACGAGCAGTACTTC
CDR3 protein: CASGQGTTYEQYF

clone size: NA
V gene: TRBV5-1
J gene: TRBJ2-1
D gene: NA
CDR3 length: 12
CDR3 DNA: TGCGCCAGCAGCTTGACCGCCAATGAGCAGTTCTTC
CDR3 protein: CASSLTANEQFF

clone size: NA
V gene: TRBV5-1
J gene: TRBJ2-3
D gene: NA
CDR3 length: 14
CDR3 DNA: TGCGCCAGCAGCTTGAATTTAAATGCAGATACGCAGTATTTT
CDR3 protein: CASSLNLNADTQYF

clone size: NA
V gene: TRBV28
J gene: TRBJ2-7
D gene: TRBD2
CDR3 length: 16
CDR3 DNA: TGTGCCAGCAGGTTCATCGTGACTAGCGGGGATTACGAGCAGTACTTC
CDR3 protein: CASRFIVTSGDYEQYF

clone size: NA
V gene: TRBV5-5
J gene: TRBJ2-3
D gene: NA
CDR3 length: 14
CDR3 DNA: TGTGCCAGCAGCTTGGGGACTAGCACAGATACGCAGTATTTT
CDR3 protein: CASSLGTSTDTQYF

clone size: NA
V gene: TRBV27
J gene: TRBJ1-4
D gene: NA
CDR3 length: 15
CDR3 DNA: TGTGCCAGCAGTCCCAACCCGGCAACTAATGAAAAACTGTTTTTT
CDR3 protein: CASSPNPATNEKLFF

clone size: few
V gene: TRBV13
J gene: TRBJ1-1
D gene: NA
CDR3 length: 15
CDR3 DNA: TGTGCCAGCAGCTTACGAGGGAGTGGGGACACTGAAGCTTTCTTT
CDR3 protein: CASSLRGSGDTEAFF

clone size: NA
V gene: TRBV19
J gene: TRBJ2-5
D gene: TRBD1
CDR3 length: 15
CDR3 DNA: TGTGCCAGTAGTACTACGGGACAGCCCCAAGAGACCCAGTACTTC
CDR3 protein: CASSTTGQPQETQYF

clone size: NA
V gene: TRBV6-5
J gene: TRBJ2-3
D gene: NA
CDR3 length: 15
CDR3 DNA: TGTGCCAGCAGTACCCCCCGGTCAGCGTCGGATACGCAGTATTTT
CDR3 protein: CASSTPRSASDTQYF

clone size: NA
V gene: TRBV4-1
J gene: TRBJ2-6
D gene: NA
CDR3 length: 17
CDR3 DNA: TGCGCCAGCAGCCAAACCCCAGGGGGGGCTGGGGCCAACGTCCTGACTTTC
CDR3 protein: CASSQTPGGAGANVLTF

clone size: NA
V gene: TRBV9
J gene: TRBJ1-5
D gene: TRBD1
CDR3 length: 15
CDR3 DNA: TGTGCCAGCAGCCGACAGGGCTATAGCAATCAGCCCCAGCATTTT
CDR3 protein: CASSRQGYSNQPQHF

clone size: NA
V gene: TRBV6-5
J gene: TRBJ1-1
D gene: TRBD1
CDR3 length: 15
CDR3 DNA: TGTGCCAGCAGCCACCGGGACAGGGCCGGGTCGGAAGCTTTCTTT
CDR3 protein: CASSHRDRAGSEAFF

clone size: NA
V gene: TRBV15
J gene: TRBJ2-3
D gene: TRBD2
CDR3 length: 21
CDR3 DNA: TGTGCCACCAGCAGAGATACGGCTAGCGGGGGGCCCCGGCACAGCACAGATACGCAGTATTTT
CDR3 protein: CATSRDTASGGPRHSTDTQYF

clone size: NA
V gene: TRBV10-2
J gene: TRBJ1-1
D gene: NA
CDR3 length: 15
CDR3 DNA: TGCGCCAGCAGCGACCGGTTTCAGGGTAGAGGTGAAGCTTTCTTT
CDR3 protein: CASSDRFQGRGEAFF

clone size: NA
V gene: TRBV4-1
J gene: TRBJ2-3
D gene: NA
CDR3 length: 16
CDR3 DNA: TGCGCCAGCAGCCAAGGGGGGATAAGGGGCTCAGATACGCAGTATTTT
CDR3 protein: CASSQGGIRGSDTQYF